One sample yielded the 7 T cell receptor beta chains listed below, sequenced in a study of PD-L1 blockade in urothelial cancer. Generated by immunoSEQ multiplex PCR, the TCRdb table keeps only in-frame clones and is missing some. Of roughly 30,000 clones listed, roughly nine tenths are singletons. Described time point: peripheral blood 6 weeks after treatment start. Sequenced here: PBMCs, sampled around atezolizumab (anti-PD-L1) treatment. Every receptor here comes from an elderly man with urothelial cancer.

The CDR3 reads CASSLKGGSSGNTIYF. CDR3 in DNA: TGTGCCAGCAGTTTAAAGGGAGGGAGCTCTGGAAACACCATATATTTT. V gene TRBV27 combines with J gene TRBJ1-3; D is uncertain. CDR1 is MNHEY, CDR2 SMNVEV, per germline (reference sequence). V was clipped by 2 bases and J by 0 bases, with 11 bases between them. This CDR3 spans 16 amino acids.

CDR3 protein: CASSLGVTGPYEQYF. DNA for the CDR3: TGCGCCAGCAGCTTGGGTGTGACAGGGCCCTACGAGCAGTACTTC. The rearrangement links TRBV5-1 to TRBJ2-7; 7 bases align to TRBD1. The CDR3 has 15 residues. Losses at the gene ends were 0 bases for V and 2 bases for J; bases not matched to a gene: 5. The V gene's germline CDR1 is SGHRS and CDR2 YFSETQ.

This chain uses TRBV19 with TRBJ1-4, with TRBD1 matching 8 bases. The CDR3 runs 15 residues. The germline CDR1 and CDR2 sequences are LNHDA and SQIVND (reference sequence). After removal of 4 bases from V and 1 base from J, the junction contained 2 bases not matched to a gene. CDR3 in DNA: TGTGCCAGTAGTAGCGGACAGGGAACTAATGAAAAACTGTTTTTT. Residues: CASSSGQGTNEKLFF.

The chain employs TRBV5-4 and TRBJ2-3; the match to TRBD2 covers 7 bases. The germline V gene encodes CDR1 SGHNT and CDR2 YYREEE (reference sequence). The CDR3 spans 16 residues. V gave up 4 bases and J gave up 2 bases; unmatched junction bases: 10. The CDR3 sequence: CASSPSGNQVTDTQYF. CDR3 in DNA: TGTGCCAGCAGCCCCAGCGGGAACCAAGTCACAGATACGCAGTATTTT.

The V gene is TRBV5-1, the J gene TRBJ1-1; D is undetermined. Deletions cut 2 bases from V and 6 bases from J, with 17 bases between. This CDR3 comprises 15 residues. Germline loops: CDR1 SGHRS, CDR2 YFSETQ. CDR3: CASSLDPGMMAEAFF. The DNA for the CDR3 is TGCGCCAGCAGCTTAGACCCCGGGATGATGGCTGAAGCTTTCTTT.

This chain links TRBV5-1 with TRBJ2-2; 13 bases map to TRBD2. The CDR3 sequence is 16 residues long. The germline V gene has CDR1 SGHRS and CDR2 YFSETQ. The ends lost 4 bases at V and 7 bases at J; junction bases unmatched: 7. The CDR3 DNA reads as TGCGCCAGCAGCCCGACGACTAGCGGGAGGCGCGGGGAGCTGTTTTTT. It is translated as CASSPTTSGRRGELFF. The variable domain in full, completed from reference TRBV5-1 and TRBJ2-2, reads KAGVTQTPRYLIKTRGQQVTLSCSPISGHRSVSWYQQTPGQGLQFLFEYFSETQRNKGNFPGRFSGRQFSNSRSEMNVSTLELGDSALYLCASSPTTSGRRGELFFGEGSRLTVL.

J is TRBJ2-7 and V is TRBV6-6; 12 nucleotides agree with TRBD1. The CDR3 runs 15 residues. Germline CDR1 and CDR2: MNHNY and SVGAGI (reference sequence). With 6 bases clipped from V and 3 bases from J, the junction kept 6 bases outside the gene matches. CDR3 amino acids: CASRSGTGGGYEQYF. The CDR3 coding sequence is TGTGCCAGCAGATCCGGGACAGGGGGCGGCTACGAGCAGTACTTC.